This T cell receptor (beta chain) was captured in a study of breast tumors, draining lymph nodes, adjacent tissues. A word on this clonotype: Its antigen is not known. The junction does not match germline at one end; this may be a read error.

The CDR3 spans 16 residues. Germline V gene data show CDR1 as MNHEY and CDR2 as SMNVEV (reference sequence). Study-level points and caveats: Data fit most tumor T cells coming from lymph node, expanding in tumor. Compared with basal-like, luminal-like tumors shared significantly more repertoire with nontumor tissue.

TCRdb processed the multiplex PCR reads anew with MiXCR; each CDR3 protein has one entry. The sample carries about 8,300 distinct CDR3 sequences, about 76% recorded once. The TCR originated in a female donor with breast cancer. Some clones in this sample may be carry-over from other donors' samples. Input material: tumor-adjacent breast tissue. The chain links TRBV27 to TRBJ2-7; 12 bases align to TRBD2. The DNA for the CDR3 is TGTGCCGGCAGTTTAGATTCTAGCGGGAGGGCCCACGAGCAGTACTTC. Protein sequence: CAGSLDSSGRAHEQYF.